This TCR beta chain was obtained from a study of blood T cell repertoires in COVID-19. Study overall: Sites in the United States, Italy and Spain provided acute and convalescent COVID-19 samples.

Original data processing: Amplifying reference gene primers gave estimates of nucleated cell counts. Using immunoSEQ multiplex PCR, the repertoire was profiled, and TCRdb retains in-frame clones only, with some absent. The DNA was the basis for D and trimming; V, J and clone size are from that table. The repertoire has 260,000 or so clones, around 90% of them found once; the top ten carry about 2.5%. The participants were between roughly 18 and 100 years old and came from under 25 US areas. Allocation to cohorts depended on clinical history reported by the participants. CDR1 MNHEY and CDR2 SVGAGI come from the germline V gene. V gave up 6 bases and J gave up 4 bases; unmatched junction bases: 6. This CDR3 has 14 amino acids.

Sequencing used PBMCs or T cells enriched from blood (not recorded which). The sequence came from a woman aged 25-40 years with acute COVID-19. The chain links TRBV6-5 to TRBJ1-5; 7 bases agree with TRBD1. CDR3 loop: CASRTGRRNQPQHF. The CDR3 DNA is TGTGCCAGCAGGACAGGGCGGCGGAATCAGCCCCAGCATTTT.